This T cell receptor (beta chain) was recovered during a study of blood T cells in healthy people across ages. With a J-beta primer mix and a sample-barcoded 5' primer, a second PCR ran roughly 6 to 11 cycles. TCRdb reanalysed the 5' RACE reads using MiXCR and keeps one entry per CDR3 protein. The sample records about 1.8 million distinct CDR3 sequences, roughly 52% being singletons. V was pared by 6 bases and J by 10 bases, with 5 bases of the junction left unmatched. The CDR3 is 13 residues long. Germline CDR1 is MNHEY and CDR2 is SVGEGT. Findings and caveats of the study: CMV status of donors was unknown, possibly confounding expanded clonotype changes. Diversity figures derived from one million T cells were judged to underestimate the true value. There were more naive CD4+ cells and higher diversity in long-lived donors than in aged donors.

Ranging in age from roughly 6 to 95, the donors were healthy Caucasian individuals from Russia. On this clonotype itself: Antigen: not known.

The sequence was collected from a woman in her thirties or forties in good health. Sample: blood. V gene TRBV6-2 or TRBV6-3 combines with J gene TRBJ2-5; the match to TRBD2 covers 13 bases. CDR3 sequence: CASRMGLAGFQYF. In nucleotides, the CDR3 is TGTGCCAGCAGAATGGGACTAGCGGGGTTCCAGTACTTC.